The T cell receptor beta chain described here comes from a study of T cells in Graves' hyperthyroidism and ophthalmopathy. Any patient presenting with uncontrolled infection, other autoimmune disease, pregnancy or lactation was left out. Study outcomes and limitations: Among thyroid clonotypes expanded above 0.001, most also appeared in blood.

This clonotype has a count of ten or more. What it recognizes is unknown. The V end was cut by 6 bases, the J end by 5 bases, with 17 bases between. The CDR3 runs 15 residues. From germline, CDR1 is MDHEN and CDR2 SYDVKM. TCR beta CDR3 sequences were amplified from RNA transcripts. TCR CDR3 underwent first-round RT-PCR with the HTBI primer set. TCRdb independently ran MiXCR on the multiplex PCR reads; one entry per CDR3 protein. The table includes about 400,000 distinct CDR3 sequences, 14% to 15% detected once. Sequencing was performed on blood. The chain couples TRBV28 to TRBJ1-5; D gene ambiguous. This TCR was sampled from a woman in her twenties or thirties with Graves' hyperthyroidism. In DNA, the CDR3 is TGTGCCAGCAGCTCCCTAATTGGGGAAGATCAGCCCCAGCATTTT. Translation: CASSSLIGEDQPQHF.